One sample yielded the 22 T cell receptor beta chains listed below, sequenced in a study of cytomegalovirus exposure and HLA in healthy donors. PCR amplification relied on 60 Vbeta primers (plus 13 Jbeta primers). Sequenced by immunoSEQ multiplex PCR; TCRdb stores in-frame clones only, minus some. The sample gives about 160,000 clones, 65% to 80% of which show up once; about 3% is in the top ten. Source material: PBMCs. These receptors all come from a woman in her fifties or sixties in good health and CMV-seropositive.

V is TRBV12-5 and J is TRBJ1-2; D not resolved. The germline CDR1 and CDR2 sequences are LGHNT and FRNRAP. The V gene lost 4 bases and the J gene lost 4 bases, with 13 bases spanning the gap. This CDR3 is 14 amino acids long. The CDR3 nucleotides are TGTGCTAGTGGTTCGGGTGTGGGTAGCTATGGCTACACCTTC. This codes for CASGSGVGSYGYTF. Full variable domain (rest looked up from reference TRBV12-5 and TRBJ1-2): DARVTQTPRHKVTEMGQEVTMRCQPILGHNTVFWYRQTMMQGLELLAYFRNRAPLDDSGMPKDRFSAEMPDATLATLKIQPSEPRDSAVYFCASGSGVGSYGYTFGSGTRLTVV.

This sequence joins TRBV4-2 and TRBJ1-4; unclear D gene. Trimming cost V 0 bases and J 3 bases, with 8 bases left between them. CDR1 is LGHNA, CDR2 YNFKEQ, per germline. CDR3 length: 15 residues. The CDR3 reads CASSQDPGSNEKLFF. The CDR3 coding sequence is TGTGCCAGCAGCCAAGATCCAGGCTCTAATGAAAAACTGTTTTTT.

This clone was seen more than once but under ten times. J is TRBJ1-1 and V is TRBV19; no clear D gene. Deletions cut 5 bases from V and 5 bases from J, with 9 bases between. Germline CDR1 LNHDA, CDR2 SQIVND (reference sequence). This CDR3 is built from 12 residues. The CDR3 nucleotides are TGTGCCAGTAGTCCTTACGGGACTGAAGCTTTCTTT. This encodes CASSPYGTEAFF.

The chain recombines TRBV4-1 with TRBJ2-5; 8 positions agree with TRBD1. V lost 4 bases and J lost 1; bases outside the gene matches: 2. This CDR3 has 14 amino acids. Germline V gives CDR1 MGHRA, CDR2 YSYEKL. CDR3 region: CASSRDRGQETQYF. In nucleotides, the CDR3 is TGCGCCAGCAGCCGAGACAGGGGCCAAGAGACCCAGTACTTC.

This chain uses TRBV4-2 with TRBJ2-3; no definite D call. Germline lookup yields CDR1 LGHNA and CDR2 YNFKEQ. The germline V and J ends were trimmed by 0 bases and 0 bases, with 7 bases remaining between them. The CDR3 runs 15 residues. This CDR3 reads CASSQDPISTDTQYF. The CDR3 coding sequence is TGTGCCAGCAGCCAAGACCCCATCAGCACAGATACGCAGTATTTT.

This clone was seen more than once but under ten times. The genes are TRBV9 and TRBJ1-4; 8 nucleotides agree with TRBD1. The CDR3 length is 20 residues. Per germline, CDR1 SGDLS and CDR2 YYNGEE. Trimming took 3 bases from V and 3 from J; bases not matched to a gene: 19. The CDR3 sequence: CASSAQSPGTGTTANEKLFF. In nucleotides, the CDR3 is TGTGCCAGCAGCGCCCAGTCTCCCGGGACAGGTACTACGGCTAATGAAAAACTGTTTTTT.

The chain carries TRBV6-4 and TRBJ1-6; 9 bases align to TRBD1. The J segment lost 9 bases and the V segment lost 4 bases, leaving 7 bases of the junction unmatched. CDR1 is MRHNA, CDR2 SNTAGT, per germline. The CDR3 is 15 amino acids. CDR3 loop: CASSVTGTGSSPLHF. CDR3 DNA sequence: TGTGCCAGCAGTGTTACCGGGACAGGGTCTTCACCCCTCCACTTT.

The gene calls are TRBV2 and TRBJ2-3; 10 bases are shared with TRBD2. Germline CDR1 is SNHLY and CDR2 is FYNNEI. V shed 3 bases and J 5 bases; nucleotides not matched to a gene: 5. CDR3 length: 15 amino acids. As DNA, the CDR3 is TGTGCCAGCAGTGAGCAGCGGGGGGGCCAAGATACGCAGTATTTT. Its protein is CASSEQRGGQDTQYF.

The sample holds one count of this clone. Germline and junction disagree at one end, which may indicate a read error. The chain uses TRBV7-9 and TRBJ1-5, with a weak D call TRBD1 (6 bases). The CDR3 spans 14 residues. The germline CDR1 and CDR2 sequences are SEHNR and FQNEAQ (reference sequence). CDR3 sequence (DNA): TGTTCCAGCAGCTTAGGGGGGGTCAATCAGCCCCAGCATTTT. As protein: CSSSLGGVNQPQHF.

This chain uses TRBV5-6 with TRBJ2-5, with 10 bases that match TRBD2. The CDR3 spans 18 residues. The V segment lost 4 bases and the J segment 0 bases; nucleotides outside the gene matches: 12. Germline loops: CDR1 SGHDT, CDR2 YYEEEE. The CDR3 sequence is CASSRPTFSGGNQETQYF. CDR3 DNA: TGTGCCAGCAGCCGTCCAACCTTTAGCGGGGGGAACCAAGAGACCCAGTACTTC.

The rearrangement joins TRBV5-1 to TRBJ2-5; TRBD2 aligns across 14 bases. The germline gives CDR1 SGHRS, CDR2 YFSETQ. The CDR3 runs 19 residues. With 0 bases clipped from V and 0 bases from J, the junction kept 7 bases outside the gene matches. The CDR3 coding sequence is TGCGCCAGCAGCTTGGGACTAGCGGGGGGGCAGACGTACCAAGAGACCCAGTACTTC. Translation gives CASSLGLAGGQTYQETQYF.

The CDR3: CASSLAGTAAYEQYF. The CDR3 DNA is TGCGCCAGCAGCCTGGCCGGGACAGCAGCCTACGAGCAGTACTTC. This chain uses TRBV5-1 with TRBJ2-7; 7 bases map to TRBD1. V shed 4 bases and J 2 bases; nucleotides not matched to a gene: 9. Germline V lookup: CDR1 SGHRS, CDR2 YFSETQ. The CDR3 length is 15 residues.

This sequence joins TRBV5-1 and TRBJ1-6, with D perhaps matching TRBD1 (6 bases). Germline lookup yields CDR1 SGHRS and CDR2 YFSETQ. Trimming took off 4 bases at V and 13 bases at J, with 18 bases between the two ends. The CDR3 extends over 14 amino acids. The CDR3: CASSPGGQIHPLHF. CDR3 nucleotides: TGCGCCAGCAGCCCGGGGGGACAAATTCACCCCCTCCACTTT. The variable domain in full, completed from reference TRBV5-1 and TRBJ1-6, reads KAGVTQTPRYLIKTRGQQVTLSCSPISGHRSVSWYQQTPGQGLQFLFEYFSETQRNKGNFPGRFSGRQFSNSRSEMNVSTLELGDSALYLCASSPGGQIHPLHFGNGTRLTVT.

The chain carries TRBV5-1 and TRBJ2-5; D possibly corresponds to TRBD2 (7 bases). The germline gives CDR1 SGHRS, CDR2 YFSETQ. The CDR3 has 14 residues. Trimming removed 8 bases from V and 5 bases from J, with 19 bases in between. The CDR3 coding sequence is TGCGCCAGTCGTGGCGGGGGCCCCGGGGAGACCCAGTACTTC. Protein: CASRGGGPGETQYF.

The rearrangement uses TRBV7-9 and TRBJ1-2, with D unresolved. There are 15 residues in the CDR3. Germline V gives CDR1 SEHNR, CDR2 FQNEAQ (reference sequence). V shed 2 bases and J shed 2 bases, with 12 bases lying between them. The CDR3 here is CASSLSAVTNYGYTF. Here the CDR3 DNA reads TGTGCCAGCAGCTTATCGGCGGTTACCAACTATGGCTACACCTTC. The whole variable domain, remainder taken from reference TRBV7-9 and TRBJ1-2, is DTGVSQNPRHKITKRGQNVTFRCDPISEHNRLYWYRQTLGQGPEFLTYFQNEAQLEKSRLLSDRFSAERPKGSFSTLEIQRTEQGDSAMYLCASSLSAVTNYGYTFGSGTRLTVV.

On this clone: Other DNA sequences in the same sample also yield this CDR3. The rearrangement uses TRBV5-1 and TRBJ2-7; 9 positions agree with TRBD1. J lost 2 bases, V lost 3 bases, and 3 bases had no gene match. The CDR3 contains 14 residues. The germline V gene has CDR1 SGHRS and CDR2 YFSETQ. The CDR3 sequence is CASSSRQGAYEQYF. CDR3 DNA sequence: TGCGCCAGCAGCTCAAGACAGGGGGCCTACGAGCAGTACTTC. The complete variable domain, with remaining parts taken from reference TRBV5-1 and TRBJ2-7, reads KAGVTQTPRYLIKTRGQQVTLSCSPISGHRSVSWYQQTPGQGLQFLFEYFSETQRNKGNFPGRFSGRQFSNSRSEMNVSTLELGDSALYLCASSSRQGAYEQYFGPGTRLTVT.

The CDR3 DNA follows: TGTGCCGCACAGGGCCCCTCTGGGGCCAACGTCCTGACTTTC. Translated, it gives CAAQGPSGANVLTF. This chain links TRBV6-5 with TRBJ2-6; D is possibly TRBD1 (6 bases). The CDR3 runs to 14 residues. Trimming left V 11 bases short and J 0 bases short, with 11 bases between. Germline CDR1 reads MNHEY; CDR2 reads SVGAGI.

CDR3 amino acids: CASSQEGGRETQYF. The CDR3 nucleotides read TGTGCCAGCAGCCAGGAGGGCGGGCGAGAGACCCAGTACTTC. The chain links TRBV4-2 to TRBJ2-5, with D possibly TRBD2 on 6 matching bases. Trimming took off 3 bases at V and 4 bases at J, with 12 bases between the two ends. Germline assignment: CDR1 LGHNA and CDR2 YNFKEQ. The CDR3 is 14 residues long.

As DNA, the CDR3 is TGTGCCAGCAGCCCTGGAAGCGGGGTCATCACAGATACGCAGTATTTT. This codes for CASSPGSGVITDTQYF. This rearrangement joins TRBV7-3 to TRBJ2-3; 7 bases map to TRBD2. Losses at the gene ends were 5 bases for V and 2 bases for J; bases not matched to a gene: 10. The CDR3 consists of 16 residues. CDR1 is SGHTA, CDR2 FQGTGA, per germline.

The gene calls are TRBV29-1 and TRBJ1-4, with D perhaps matching TRBD1 (5 bases). Germline loops: CDR1 SQVTM, CDR2 ANQGSEA. There are 13 residues in the CDR3. V lost 3 bases and J 6 bases, leaving 11 bases between the germline ends. CDR3 coding DNA: TGCAGCGTTGAGCAGGGAGGAGATGAAAAACTGTTTTTT. Translated: CSVEQGGDEKLFF.

The CDR3 region has the DNA TGCAGTGCCCTAGCGGCAGATACGCAGTATTTT. Encoded protein: CSALAADTQYF. The rearrangement joins TRBV20-1 to TRBJ2-3, with 7 bases aligning to TRBD2. V gave up 6 bases and J gave up 4 bases; unmatched junction bases: 1. The V gene's germline CDR1 is DFQATT and CDR2 SNEGSKA (reference sequence). The CDR3 consists of 11 residues.

The CDR3 nucleotides read TGTGCCAGCGTAGTGGAGAGGAAAAACATTCAGTACTTC. Translation gives CASVVERKNIQYF. The chain carries TRBV2 and TRBJ2-4; D is unresolved. Trimming pared 8 bases from V and 4 bases from J, leaving 12 bases between. From germline, CDR1 is SNHLY and CDR2 FYNNEI. This CDR3 contains 13 residues.